This TCR beta chain originates from a study of identical twins. J lost 7 bases, V lost 1 base, and 9 bases had no gene match. Germline V gene sequence: CDR1 PRHDT, CDR2 FYEKMQ (reference sequence). This CDR3 contains 15 residues. The cDNA had a unique molecular identifier and a template-switch universal primer site. TCRdb reprocessed the 5' RACE reads via MiXCR and lists one record per CDR3 protein. The sample records 1.5 million to 2 million distinct CDR3 sequences, around 33% being singletons. Findings of the study overall: With abundant cord blood beta clonotypes, insertions were fewer; memory repertoires showed no such pattern.

In the case of this clonotype: Its antigen is unidentified.

The sequenced material came from cord blood. J is TRBJ1-2 and V is TRBV13; 7 bases map to TRBD1. The sequence was collected from a newborn girl in good health. The DNA of the CDR3 is TGTGCCAGCAGCTTAGCCGACAGGGCGGTGGGTGGCTACACCTTC. Its protein product is CASSLADRAVGGYTF.